The 25 T cell receptor beta chains below all came from one sample that was sequenced in a study of cytomegalovirus exposure and HLA in healthy donors. The PCR was carried out with 60 Vbeta primers and 13 Jbeta primers. Profiling relied on immunoSEQ multiplex PCR, and the TCRdb table lists in-frame clones only, not all of them. The sample consists of about 86,000 clones, about 70% of them appearing once. Sample: PBMCs. Receptors were obtained from a man aged 60-69 years in good health and CMV-seronegative.

The chain couples TRBV5-1 to TRBJ1-2, with TRBD1 matching 9 bases. Per the germline V gene, CDR1 is SGHRS and CDR2 is YFSETQ. J was trimmed by 7 bases and V by 2 bases; bases with no gene match: 6. There are 14 residues in the CDR3. The CDR3 reads CASSFWTGDGGYTF. DNA of the CDR3: TGCGCCAGCAGCTTCTGGACAGGGGATGGTGGCTACACCTTC.

This clone occurred a few times. This rearrangement joins TRBV7-2 to TRBJ2-2; D unresolved. V was cut by 5 bases and J by 3 bases, with 10 bases left in between. Germline lookup yields CDR1 SGHTA and CDR2 FQGNSA. CDR3 length: 14 amino acids. CDR3 nucleotides: TGTGCCAGCAGCCTTTGGGCCTACACCGGGGAGCTGTTTTTT. The encoded protein is CASSLWAYTGELFF.

In this sample, this clone turned up once. The rearrangement uses TRBV7-8 and TRBJ2-7; a weak D match, TRBD1 (5 bases). The CDR3 length is 16 residues. V was clipped by 5 bases and J by 0 bases, with 17 bases between them. Germline-derived CDR1 and CDR2 are SGHVS and FQNEAQ. The CDR3 protein is CASSPRGKVDSYEQYF. In DNA form, the CDR3 reads TGTGCCAGCAGCCCTAGGGGAAAGGTGGACTCCTACGAGCAGTACTTC.

This chain uses TRBV9 with TRBJ1-2; tentative D call: TRBD1 (5 bases). The CDR3 covers 15 residues. CDR1 and CDR2 (germline): SGDLS, YYNGEE. Between the trimmed V and J ends, which lost 0 bases and 4 bases, there was a span of 13 bases. The CDR3 DNA follows: TGTGCCAGCAGCGTAGAGTCAAAAAGGGGCTATGGCTACACCTTC. Translated, it gives CASSVESKRGYGYTF.

The chain has TRBV7-2 and TRBJ1-1; possibly TRBD1 for D (5 bases). The CDR3 extends over 15 amino acids. Germline-derived CDR1 and CDR2 are SGHTA and FQGNSA. V was trimmed by 1 base and J by 4 bases, leaving 13 bases between them. The CDR3 loop is CASSLVQGGGTEAFF. CDR3 sequence (DNA): TGTGCCAGCAGCTTAGTGCAGGGCGGTGGCACTGAAGCTTTCTTT.

The V call is TRBV7-2, the J call TRBJ2-3; a possible D gene is TRBD1 (5 bases). The CDR3 consists of 12 residues. The V end was cut by 5 bases, the J end by 8 bases, with 11 bases between. Germline CDR1 reads SGHTA; CDR2 reads FQGNSA. The CDR3 here is CASSTWQGTQYF. As DNA, the CDR3 is TGTGCCAGCAGCACCTGGCAGGGTACGCAGTATTTT.

V gene TRBV18 combines with J gene TRBJ1-2; TRBD1 is a possible D gene (5 bases). Looked up from germline, CDR1 is KGHSH and CDR2 is LQKENI. The CDR3 totals 15 residues. Trimming removed 5 bases from V and 8 bases from J, with 21 bases in between. The DNA of the CDR3 is TGTGCCAGCTCAGTTCGGGACTTTTTTCTCGTCGGCTACACCTTC. As protein: CASSVRDFFLVGYTF.

The V gene is TRBV2, the J gene TRBJ2-2; 10 bases map to TRBD1. Germline-derived CDR1 and CDR2 are SNHLY and FYNNEI. J gave up 6 bases and V 4 bases, and 2 bases lay outside the gene matches. This CDR3 is 14 amino acids long. CDR3 residues: CASSGDRGSGELFF. The CDR3 DNA follows: TGTGCCAGCAGTGGGGACAGGGGTTCCGGGGAGCTGTTTTTT.

This clone has a handful of counts. The J gene is TRBJ1-2, the V gene TRBV6-5; no clear D gene. The CDR3 runs to 13 residues. The V and J ends lost 6 bases and 12 bases respectively, with 20 bases between them. Germline lookup yields CDR1 MNHEY and CDR2 SVGAGI. DNA for the CDR3: TGTGCCAGCAGCGGGGTCGGAGGGCTGGAAAACACCTTC. Its protein product is CASSGVGGLENTF.

The rearrangement links TRBV11-3 to TRBJ2-1; tentative D call: TRBD2 (5 bases). Germline V gene sequence: CDR1 SGHNT, CDR2 YENEEA. V lost 0 bases and J lost 8, with 11 bases in between. The CDR3 covers 14 residues. This CDR3 is CASSLDPEEDEQFF. The CDR3 region has the DNA TGTGCCAGCAGCTTAGACCCAGAGGAGGATGAGCAGTTCTTC.

The chain combines TRBV5-1 with TRBJ2-6, with 10 bases fitting TRBD1. The length of the CDR3 is 17 residues. The germline CDR1 and CDR2 sequences are SGHRS and YFSETQ. V was clipped by 2 bases and J by 4 bases; unmatched bases: 6. The CDR3 here is CASSLGGTGAGANVLTF. The CDR3 DNA sequence: TGCGCCAGCAGCTTAGGGGGGACAGGGGCCGGGGCCAACGTCCTGACTTTC. Drawing the rest from reference TRBV5-1 and TRBJ2-6, the complete variable domain is KAGVTQTPRYLIKTRGQQVTLSCSPISGHRSVSWYQQTPGQGLQFLFEYFSETQRNKGNFPGRFSGRQFSNSRSEMNVSTLELGDSALYLCASSLGGTGAGANVLTFGAGSRLTVL.

The chain joins TRBV18 to TRBJ2-1; 8 bases align to TRBD2. V shed 5 bases and J 8 bases; nucleotides not matched to a gene: 11. Looked up from germline, CDR1 is KGHSH and CDR2 is LQKENI. This CDR3 is 15 amino acids long. CDR3 sequence (DNA): TGTGCCAGCTCATTTAGCGGGGACGGCAAGCATGAGCAGTTCTTC. It specifies CASSFSGDGKHEQFF.

V usage is TRBV28 and J usage is TRBJ2-5; TRBD2 might be the D (6 bases). The CDR3 is 15 residues long. Germline lookup yields CDR1 MDHEN and CDR2 SYDVKM. Between the trimmed V and J ends, which lost 5 bases and 0 bases, there was a span of 13 bases. DNA for the CDR3: TGTGCCAGCAGTGTCCGAACTAGCAACCAAGAGACCCAGTACTTC. Translating gives CASSVRTSNQETQYF.

The gene calls are TRBV5-5 and TRBJ2-7; the D gene is possibly TRBD1 (6 bases). The CDR3 sequence is 14 residues long. V was clipped by 6 bases and J by 6 bases, with 19 bases between them. Germline loops: CDR1 SGHKS, CDR2 YYEKEE (reference sequence). The DNA of the CDR3 is TGTGCCAGCACGAGGGACAATGATCGGGCCGAGCAGTACTTC. It is translated as CASTRDNDRAEQYF.

The CDR3 is CASSPLLATNEKLFF. The CDR3 DNA sequence: TGTGCCAGCAGTCCCCTTTTAGCAACTAATGAAAAACTGTTTTTT. The chain uses TRBV2 and TRBJ1-4; the D is unclear. CDR3 length equals 15 residues. Germline V gene sequence: CDR1 SNHLY, CDR2 FYNNEI. V was cut by 5 bases and J by 0 bases, with 10 bases left in between.

This clone was detected only once. The gene calls are TRBV7-8 and TRBJ1-5; no firm D call. Trimming cost V 5 bases and J 0 bases, with 17 bases left between them. The CDR3 runs 17 residues. CDR1 is SGHVS, CDR2 FQNEAQ, per germline. The CDR3 nucleotides are TGTGCCAGCAGCGCCCGACACGGAATTTATAGCAATCAGCCCCAGCATTTT. This translates into CASSARHGIYSNQPQHF.

This CDR3 is CASSSRTAPSGNTIYF. The CDR3 nucleotides read TGTGCCAGCAGCTCCCGGACAGCACCCTCTGGAAACACCATATATTTT. V is TRBV7-2 and J is TRBJ1-3; D perhaps matches TRBD1 (6 bases). The V end was cut by 4 bases, the J end by 0 bases, with 13 bases between. Germline CDR1 and CDR2: SGHTA and FQGNSA. The CDR3 has 16 amino acids.

The chain couples TRBV7-8 to TRBJ2-7, with 7 positions matching TRBD1. Trimming removed 10 bases from V and 2 bases from J; junction bases left unmatched: 8. CDR3 length: 13 residues. Germline CDR1 and CDR2: SGHVS and FQNEAQ. The DNA for the CDR3 is TGTGCCACCAATTCGGGACAGACCTACGAGCAGTACTTC. This gives the protein CATNSGQTYEQYF.

The chain couples TRBV28 to TRBJ1-5; 7 bases match TRBD1. The CDR3 length is 14 residues. The ends lost 6 bases at V and 7 bases at J; junction bases unmatched: 9. The germline CDR1 and CDR2 sequences are MDHEN and SYDVKM. CDR3 nucleotides: TGTGCCAGCAGGGCCGAGGGGGCAGGACAGCCCCAGCATTTT. Translating it yields CASRAEGAGQPQHF.

V is TRBV13 and J is TRBJ1-5, with D possibly matching TRBD1 (5 bases). Between the trimmed V and J ends, which lost 0 bases and 10 bases, there was a span of 16 bases. The germline gives CDR1 PRHDT, CDR2 FYEKMQ (reference sequence). This CDR3 is 15 amino acids long. The CDR3 region is CASSLGWRDGRPQHF. CDR3 DNA sequence: TGTGCCAGCAGCTTAGGATGGCGGGACGGTAGACCCCAGCATTTT.

The gene calls are TRBV29-1 and TRBJ2-3; 8 positions match TRBD1. Germline V gene data show CDR1 as SQVTM and CDR2 as ANQGSEA. The CDR3 is made up of 15 amino acids. Losses at the gene ends were 3 bases for V and 2 bases for J; bases not matched to a gene: 7. The CDR3 sequence is CSVDRQGAPTDTQYF. As DNA, the CDR3 is TGCAGCGTTGATCGGCAGGGGGCCCCCACAGATACGCAGTATTTT.

This clone was observed a few times. This rearrangement joins TRBV7-2 to TRBJ2-7; 9 nucleotides match TRBD2. Germline V gene sequence: CDR1 SGHTA, CDR2 FQGNSA. Trimming cost V 1 base and J 2 bases; bases outside gene matches: 3. CDR3 size: 15 residues. CDR3 amino acids: CASSLDSSGAYEQYF. The CDR3 DNA follows: TGTGCCAGCAGCTTAGATTCTAGCGGGGCCTACGAGCAGTACTTC. The full variable domain, with the rest looked up from reference TRBV7-2 and TRBJ2-7, is GAGVSQSPSNKVTEKGKDVELRCDPISGHTALYWYRQSLGQGLEFLIYFQGNSAPDKSGLPSDRFSAERTGGSVSTLTIQRTQQEDSAVYLCASSLDSSGAYEQYFGPGTRLTVT.

The V and J genes are TRBV18 and TRBJ2-7; 8 nucleotides align to TRBD1. V was clipped by 3 bases and J by 0 bases; unmatched bases: 4. Looked up from germline, CDR1 is KGHSH and CDR2 is LQKENI. CDR3 length: 15 residues. The DNA of the CDR3 is TGTGCCAGCTCACCGGGGACAGGTCTCTCCTACGAGCAGTACTTC. This sequence encodes CASSPGTGLSYEQYF.

This chain connects TRBV25-1 to TRBJ1-6, with 9 nucleotides matching TRBD1. The V gene end was trimmed by 9 bases and the J gene end by 10 bases; junction bases not matched to a gene: 7. This CDR3 is built from 13 residues. Per the germline V gene, CDR1 is MGHDK and CDR2 is SYGVNS. CDR3 sequence (DNA): TGTGCCAGTAACGGACAGGGGAAATCACCCCTCCACTTT. Translating it yields CASNGQGKSPLHF. Full variable domain (remainder filled in from reference TRBV25-1 and TRBJ1-6): EADIYQTPRYLVIGTGKKITLECSQTMGHDKMYWYQQDPGMELHLIHYSYGVNSTEKGDLSSESTVSRIRTEHFPLTLESARPSHTSQYLCASNGQGKSPLHFGNGTRLTVT.

This clone has a handful of counts. V and J are TRBV9 and TRBJ2-1; 9 bases agree with TRBD2. With 4 bases clipped from V and 5 bases from J, the junction kept 7 bases outside the gene matches. The V gene's germline CDR1 is SGDLS and CDR2 YYNGEE. The CDR3 contains 15 residues. The CDR3 DNA follows: TGTGCCAGCAGCCCTCGGCTAGCGGGGAACAATGAGCAGTTCTTC. Encoded protein: CASSPRLAGNNEQFF.